This TCR beta chain comes out of a study of naive and memory T cell subsets. CDR1 SGHTA and CDR2 FQGNSA come from the germline V gene. Losses at the gene ends were 0 bases for V and 10 bases for J; bases not matched to a gene: 2. This CDR3 comprises 14 residues. A UMI-containing oligonucleotide was joined by 3' ligation to the TCR cDNA template. Unsorted total RNA, roughly 1 to 1000 ng, was DNase treated before reverse transcription. This clonotype has at least ten counts. The SP2 primer and nested alpha and beta constant region primers amplified ligated cDNA in four rounds. TCRdb re-analysed the UMI-ligation and nested PCR reads in MiXCR, keeping a single row per CDR3 protein. This table holds 25,000 to 30,000 distinct CDR3 sequences, around 5.3% found once.

Sequencing input: blood. The sequence was collected from an adult in good health. V usage is TRBV7-2 and J usage is TRBJ2-1; 11 nucleotides align to TRBD2. This CDR3 is CASSLALAGGEQFF. The DNA of the CDR3 is TGTGCCAGCAGCTTAGCTCTAGCGGGAGGAGAGCAGTTCTTC. Full variable domain (missing parts from reference TRBV7-2 and TRBJ2-1): GAGVSQSPSNKVTEKGKDVELRCDPISGHTALYWYRQSLGQGLEFLIYFQGNSAPDKSGLPSDRFSAERTGGSVSTLTIQRTQQEDSAVYLCASSLALAGGEQFFGPGTRLTVL.